This T cell receptor (beta chain) was obtained from a study of technical replicates of blood from several donors (dated by TCRdb to the late 2010s). The library was built by means of the immunoSEQ multiplex PCR assay. Sourced from immuneACCESS, this table was stored by TCRdb with only in-frame sequences that have V and J called. A share of the clones is absent; for the studies checked, an unresolved V gene accounts for under half, and the remainder has no known explanation. This sample comprises about 50,000 clones, about 96% of them detected only once. 0.35% to 0.5% of the sample comes from the top ten. V is cut back by 5 bases and J by 6 bases, with 11 bases in the junction unmatched. Sequences LNHDA (CDR1) and SQIVND (CDR2) are obtained from the germline V gene (reference sequence). The CDR3, from cysteine to phenylalanine, totals 15 residues. Only the CDR3 DNA stays, 45 bases, in frame from base 1.

Concerning this clone: No antigen is known for it. No per-base quality is available; no much larger clone lies one base away.

The chain was built from TRBV19 and TRBJ2-3, with 7 junctional bases fitting TRBD2. Material for sequencing was T cells isolated from PBMCs. This TCR derives from a human donor in good health. The DNA reads TGTGCCAGTAGTTTTCGGCGGGAGATAGGGGATACGCAGTATTTT. It translates to CASSFRREIGDTQYF.